The 5 T cell receptor beta chains below all came from one sample that was sequenced in a study of prognosis after radiotherapy for stage I lung cancer. The study amplified the TCR beta CDR3 region from genomic DNA. This amplification was carried out by two rounds of multiplex PCR. It was primers specific to each TRBV and TRBJ gene that first-round PCR used. MiXCR, applied by TCRdb to the multiplex PCR reads, yields one record per CDR3 protein. The table records 20,000 or so distinct CDR3 sequences, about a quarter of them present only once. Source: PBMCs, taken before or after stereotactic body radiation therapy (not recorded which). The origin of the receptors is a donor over 45 with non-small cell lung cancer.

This clonotype was counted at least ten times. This chain links TRBV28 with TRBJ2-1, with D possibly TRBD1 on 6 matching bases. V was cut by 7 bases and J by 6 bases, with 10 bases left in between. The germline gives CDR1 MDHEN, CDR2 SYDVKM. The CDR3 sequence is 12 residues long. CDR3 nucleotides: TGTGCCAGCAACGAAGGGGGCAATGAGCAGTTCTTC. The encoded protein is CASNEGGNEQFF.

Concerning this clonotype itself: A far larger clone is off by one base, so a read error is likely. The V call is TRBV27, the J call TRBJ2-3; 8 bases are shared with TRBD2. V gave up 5 bases and J gave up 5 bases; unmatched junction bases: 15. The V gene's germline CDR1 is MNHEY and CDR2 SMNVEV (reference sequence). The CDR3 consists of 17 residues. CDR3 DNA sequence: TGTGCCAGCAGTGAACTCGTAGCGGGATACCCGATAGATACGCAGTATTTT. Amino acids: CASSELVAGYPIDTQYF.

This clonotype was detected many times. The chain couples TRBV20-1 to TRBJ1-1; 7 nucleotides agree with TRBD1. The CDR3 extends over 14 amino acids. V lost 2 bases, J lost 4 bases, and 7 bases stayed unmatched. The germline gives CDR1 DFQATT, CDR2 SNEGSKA (reference sequence). The CDR3 DNA is TGCAGTGCTAGATCCGACAGGGCTGCCACTGAAGCTTTCTTT. Encoded protein: CSARSDRAATEAFF.

In its sample, this clonotype was seen once. With only one base between it and a far larger clone, this is likely a read error. The CDR3 sequence is CASSYESDTQYF. CDR3 DNA sequence: TGTGCCAGCAGTTACGAGTCGGATACCCAGTACTTC. This chain connects TRBV6-8 to TRBJ2-5; no clear D gene. The germline V gene has CDR1 MNHGY and CDR2 SAAAGT. V was pared by 2 bases and J by 8 bases, with 9 bases between. This CDR3 comprises 12 residues.

The chain is built from TRBV7-6 and TRBJ2-7; a possible D gene is TRBD2 (5 bases). V lost 5 bases and J lost 0, with 14 bases in between. Germline V gene sequence: CDR1 SGHVS, CDR2 FNYEAQ. This CDR3 is 15 amino acids long. The CDR3 sequence is CASSPPSLTSYEQYF. Written as DNA, the CDR3 is TGTGCCAGCAGCCCTCCTAGCCTGACCTCCTACGAGCAGTACTTC.